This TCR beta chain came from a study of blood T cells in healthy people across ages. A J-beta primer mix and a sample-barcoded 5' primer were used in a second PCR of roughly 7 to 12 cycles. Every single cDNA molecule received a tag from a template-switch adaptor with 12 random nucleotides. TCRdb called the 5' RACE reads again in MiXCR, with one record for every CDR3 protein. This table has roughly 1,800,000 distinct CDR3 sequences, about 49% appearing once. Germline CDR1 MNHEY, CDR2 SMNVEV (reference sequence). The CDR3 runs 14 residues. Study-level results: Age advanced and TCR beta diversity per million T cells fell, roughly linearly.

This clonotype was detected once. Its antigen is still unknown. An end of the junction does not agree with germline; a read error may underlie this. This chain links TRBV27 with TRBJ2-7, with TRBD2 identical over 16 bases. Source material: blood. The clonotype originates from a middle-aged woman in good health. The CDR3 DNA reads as TGTGCCTGCAGACCGGGACTAGCGGGGGGGGAGCAGTACTTC. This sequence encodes CACRPGLAGGEQYF.